This T cell receptor (beta chain) appears in the sequencing data of a study of cytomegalovirus exposure and HLA in healthy donors. Study overall: The early release's HLA-typed donors yielded roughly 85 million unique TCRs.

The PCR made use of 60 Vbeta and 13 Jbeta primers. Data came from immunoSEQ multiplex PCR; TCRdb stores just in-frame clones and leaves some out. The sample has 150,000 to 200,000 clones, roughly 80% seen once. Study-level points and caveats: Per a prior analysis, the majority of TCR beta V segments were productive roughly 90% or roughly 30% of the time. In a later analysis, several top co-occurrence clusters appeared linked to parvovirus B19, influenza, CMV and Epstein-Barr virus.

The donors were healthy bone marrow donors. To note about this clone: Its antigen remains unidentified.

The ends were cut back, 4 bases at V and 6 bases at J, with 19 bases in the middle. This CDR3 has 16 residues. Germline-derived CDR1 and CDR2 are SGHKS and YYEKEE (reference sequence). V usage is TRBV5-5 and J usage is TRBJ1-4; D may be TRBD1 (5 bases). Sample: PBMCs. This TCR was recovered from a male donor in good health and CMV-seronegative. The CDR3 loop reads CASSPGGAALDEKLFF. The DNA for the CDR3 is TGTGCCAGCAGCCCGGGCGGGGCAGCGCTGGATGAAAAACTGTTTTTT.